The following is a T cell receptor beta chain sequence with its context. The CDR3 has 14 amino acids. Trimming left V 4 bases short and J 3 bases short, with 13 bases between. Germline V gene lookup returns CDR1 KGHSY and CDR2 FQNENV. This sample stems from a study of T cell changes during pregnancy in multiple sclerosis. Assay used: immunoSEQ multiplex PCR; TCRdb lists only in-frame clones, some missing. This table holds approximately 96,000 clones, 92% found once. This TCR was sampled from a female donor in good health, enrolled as a control in a pregnancy study. The V gene is TRBV16, the J gene TRBJ2-7; the D gene is possibly TRBD1 (5 bases). The starting material was peripheral blood, obtained after pregnancy. Here the CDR3 reads CASSRYSRGYEQYF. The DNA for the CDR3 is TGTGCCAGCAGCCGCTACAGTAGGGGCTACGAGCAGTACTTC.